Listed below are T cell receptor beta chains from one sample, sequenced in a study of CD8 T cells in ankylosing spondylitis. TCRdb reprocessed the 5' RACE reads with MiXCR, giving one entry per CDR3 protein. The sample has about 200,000 distinct CDR3 sequences; more than 25% are singletons. Sequencing was done on a sample of blood, either unsorted or a sorted T cell fraction (not recorded which). These receptor sequences come from a male donor with ankylosing spondylitis or in good health (not recorded which). Both conserved end residues are part of each CDR3. A D gene is named only where the DNA matches it firmly. For some rows the clone size is stated as once, few or many, or as a class when expanded; others skip it.

TRBV5-1,NA,TRBJ2-3,many,CASSLQGTDTQYF,TGCGCCAGCAGCTTGCAGGGGACAGATACGCAGTATTTT
TRBV5-1,NA,TRBJ2-3,many,CASSLYVGSTDTQYF,TGCGCCAGCAGCTTGTATGTGGGAAGCACAGATACGCAGTATTTT
TRBV20-1,TRBD1,TRBJ1-1,few,CSADDRGNTEAFF,TGCAGTGCGGATGACAGGGGGAACACTGAAGCTTTCTTT
TRBV7-2,NA,TRBJ2-4,many,CASSLARAKAKNIQYF,TGTGCCAGCAGCTTAGCGCGGGCGAAAGCCAAAAACATTCAGTACTTC
TRBV5-5,NA,TRBJ1-5,few,CASSHSRDKDQPQHF,TGTGCCAGCAGCCACTCGAGGGACAAGGATCAGCCCCAGCATTTT
TRBV7-3,NA,TRBJ2-1,NA,CASSSQPASYNEQFF,TGTGCCAGCAGCTCGCAGCCCGCCTCCTACAATGAGCAGTTCTTC
TRBV20-1,NA,TRBJ2-7,NA,CSASSGRQYEQYF,TGCAGTGCTAGCTCCGGGAGACAATACGAGCAGTACTTC
TRBV7-2,NA,TRBJ2-3,NA,CASSFGGGANTQYF,TGTGCCAGCAGCTTCGGCGGGGGCGCTAACACGCAGTATTTT
TRBV29-1,TRBD1,TRBJ2-1,NA,CSVEGQGAGEQFF,TGCAGCGTTGAAGGACAGGGGGCAGGTGAGCAGTTCTTC
TRBV5-1,TRBD1,TRBJ1-1,many,CASSEGDRGNTEAFF,TGCGCCAGCAGCGAGGGGGACAGGGGGAACACTGAAGCTTTCTTT
TRBV5-6,NA,TRBJ2-3,many,CASSALGRTDTQYF,TGTGCCAGCAGTGCCTTAGGGCGCACAGATACGCAGTATTTT
TRBV3-1,TRBD1,TRBJ2-6,NA,CASSRRTGGSGANVLTF,TGTGCCAGCAGTCGGCGGACAGGGGGCTCTGGGGCCAACGTCCTGACTTTC
TRBV20-1,NA,TRBJ1-4,NA,CSAREGAHNEKLFF,TGCAGTGCTAGAGAAGGTGCGCACAATGAAAAACTGTTTTTT
TRBV12-3/TRBV12-4,TRBD1,TRBJ1-1,many,CASTIDRVTEAFF,TGTGCCAGCACTATCGACAGGGTAACTGAAGCTTTCTTT
TRBV25-1,NA,TRBJ2-7,many,CASSEWKFYEQYF,TGTGCCAGCAGTGAATGGAAGTTCTACGAGCAGTACTTC
TRBV4-3,NA,TRBJ2-2,once,CASSQDPGRNKLFF,TGCGCCAGCAGCCAAGATCCGGGTAGAAACAAGCTGTTTTTT
TRBV20-1,NA,TRBJ1-1,NA,CSATSMNTEAFF,TGCAGTGCTACCAGTATGAACACTGAAGCTTTCTTT
TRBV5-1,NA,TRBJ2-1,many,CASSLRTGALNEQFF,TGCGCCAGCAGCTTACGAACGGGAGCCCTGAATGAGCAGTTCTTC
TRBV6-1,NA,TRBJ1-1,NA,CASSPPAVKGTEAFF,TGTGCCAGCAGTCCCCCGGCGGTAAAGGGCACTGAAGCTTTCTTT
TRBV7-8,TRBD1,TRBJ1-2,many,CASSDQGHGTGDGYTF,TGTGCCAGCAGCGACCAAGGGCATGGGACAGGGGATGGCTACACCTTC
TRBV20-1,NA,TRBJ2-2,many,CSASRDSGVFAGELFF,TGCAGTGCTTCCCGGGACTCTGGGGTTTTCGCCGGGGAGCTGTTTTTT
TRBV20-1,TRBD2,TRBJ2-1,once,CSASERGASGNLLDEQFF,TGCAGTGCTTCCGAAAGGGGGGCTAGCGGGAATCTTTTGGATGAGCAGTTCTTC
TRBV29-1,NA,TRBJ1-1,NA,CSVEYRIANTEAFF,TGCAGCGTTGAATATCGGATAGCGAACACTGAAGCTTTCTTT
TRBV6-1,TRBD2,TRBJ2-5,many,CASSRTSGETQYF,TGTGCCAGCAGTCGGACTAGCGGTGAGACCCAGTACTTC